The clone carrying this T cell receptor beta chain is a singleton in its sample. This entry comes from a study of technical replicates of blood from a handful of donors. Germline V gene data show CDR1 as MDHEN and CDR2 as SYDVKM. The CDR3 is 18 amino acids. The germline V and J ends were trimmed by 3 bases and 3 bases, with 24 bases remaining between them. Method: immunoSEQ multiplex PCR; TCRdb's copy keeps in-frame clones and lacks some. The sample consists of approximately 75,000 clones, approximately 96% of them appearing once. The TCR comes from a human donor in good health. Sequenced material: T cells isolated from PBMCs. The genes are TRBV28 and TRBJ2-7, with D tentatively TRBD2 (6 bases). For the CDR3, the DNA is TGTGCCAGCAGTTTCCCCCAACGTGTCGGGACCGGGAGCTACGAGCAGTACTTC. Translation gives CASSFPQRVGTGSYEQYF.